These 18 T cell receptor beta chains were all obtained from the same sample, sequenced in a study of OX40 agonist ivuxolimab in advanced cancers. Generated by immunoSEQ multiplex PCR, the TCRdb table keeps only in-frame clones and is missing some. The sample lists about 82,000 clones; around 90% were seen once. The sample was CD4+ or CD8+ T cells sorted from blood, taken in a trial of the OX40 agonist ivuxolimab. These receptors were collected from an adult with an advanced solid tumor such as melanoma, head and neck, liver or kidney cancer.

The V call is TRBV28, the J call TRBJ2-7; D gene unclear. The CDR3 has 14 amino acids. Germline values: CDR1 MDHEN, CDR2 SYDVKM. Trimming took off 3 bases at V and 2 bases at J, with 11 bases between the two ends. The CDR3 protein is CASSFVGFTYEQYF. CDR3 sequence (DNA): TGTGCCAGCAGTTTCGTCGGGTTCACCTACGAGCAGTACTTC.

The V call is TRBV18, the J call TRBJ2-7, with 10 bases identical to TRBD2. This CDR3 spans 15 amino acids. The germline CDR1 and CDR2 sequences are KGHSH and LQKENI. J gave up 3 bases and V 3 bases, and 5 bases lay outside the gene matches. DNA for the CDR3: TGTGCCAGCTCACCGGGGCTAGCGGGAGACTACGAGCAGTACTTC. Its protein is CASSPGLAGDYEQYF.

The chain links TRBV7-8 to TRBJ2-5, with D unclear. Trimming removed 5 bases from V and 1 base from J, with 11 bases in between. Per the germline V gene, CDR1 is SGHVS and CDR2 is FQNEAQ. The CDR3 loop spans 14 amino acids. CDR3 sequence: CASSVRWRQETQYF. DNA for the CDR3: TGTGCCAGCAGCGTGCGATGGCGCCAAGAGACCCAGTACTTC. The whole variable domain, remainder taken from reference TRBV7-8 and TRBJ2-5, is GAGVSQSPRYKVAKRGQDVALRCDPISGHVSLFWYQQALGQGPEFLTYFQNEAQLDKSGLPSDRFFAERPEGSVSTLKIQRTQQEDSAVYLCASSVRWRQETQYFGPGTRLLVL.

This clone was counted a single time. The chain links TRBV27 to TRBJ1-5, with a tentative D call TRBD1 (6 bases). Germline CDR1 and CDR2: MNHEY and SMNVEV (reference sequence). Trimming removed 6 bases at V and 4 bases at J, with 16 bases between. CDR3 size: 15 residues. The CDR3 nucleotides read TGTGCCAGCAGGGGAAAGGGACACCTGAATCAGCCCCAGCATTTT. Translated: CASRGKGHLNQPQHF.

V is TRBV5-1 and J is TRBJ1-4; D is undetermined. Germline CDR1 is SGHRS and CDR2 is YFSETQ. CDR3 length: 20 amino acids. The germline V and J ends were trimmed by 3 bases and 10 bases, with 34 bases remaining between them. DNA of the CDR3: TGCGCCAGCAGCTCTATATACACGACATTGGACCGCGAAAATGAAGGAAAACTGTTTTTT. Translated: CASSSIYTTLDRENEGKLFF. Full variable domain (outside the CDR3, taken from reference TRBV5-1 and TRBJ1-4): KAGVTQTPRYLIKTRGQQVTLSCSPISGHRSVSWYQQTPGQGLQFLFEYFSETQRNKGNFPGRFSGRQFSNSRSEMNVSTLELGDSALYLCASSSIYTTLDRENEGKLFFGSGTQLSVL.

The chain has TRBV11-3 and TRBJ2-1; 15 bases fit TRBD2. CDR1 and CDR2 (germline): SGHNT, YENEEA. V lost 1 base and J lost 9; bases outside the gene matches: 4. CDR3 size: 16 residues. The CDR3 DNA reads TGTGCCAGCAGCTTAGTCATGGGACTAGCGGGAGGTGAGCAGTTCTTC. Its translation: CASSLVMGLAGGEQFF.

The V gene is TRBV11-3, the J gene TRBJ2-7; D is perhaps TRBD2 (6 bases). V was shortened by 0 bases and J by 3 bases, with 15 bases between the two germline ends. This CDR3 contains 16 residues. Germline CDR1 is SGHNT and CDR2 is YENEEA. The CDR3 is CASSLEMGGGRYEQYF. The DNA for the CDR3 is TGTGCCAGCAGCTTAGAAATGGGGGGAGGTCGCTACGAGCAGTACTTC.

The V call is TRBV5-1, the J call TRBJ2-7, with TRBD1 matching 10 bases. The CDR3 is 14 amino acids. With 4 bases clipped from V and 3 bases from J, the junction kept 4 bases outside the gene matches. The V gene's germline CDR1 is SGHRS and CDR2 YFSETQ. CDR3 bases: TGCGCCAGCAGCGTCCGGGACAGGGGCTACGAGCAGTACTTC. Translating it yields CASSVRDRGYEQYF.

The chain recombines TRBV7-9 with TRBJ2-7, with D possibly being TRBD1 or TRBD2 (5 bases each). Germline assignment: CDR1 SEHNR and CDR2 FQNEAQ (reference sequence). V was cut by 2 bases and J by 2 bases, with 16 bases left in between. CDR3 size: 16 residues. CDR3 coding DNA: TGTGCCAGCAGCTTAAGTACCGGGACCCAAGCCTACGAGCAGTACTTC. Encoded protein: CASSLSTGTQAYEQYF.

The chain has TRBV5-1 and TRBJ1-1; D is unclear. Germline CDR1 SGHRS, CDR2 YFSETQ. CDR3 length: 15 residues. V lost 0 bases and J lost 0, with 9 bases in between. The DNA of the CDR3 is TGCGCCAGCAGCTTGGTGGATCGGGTGAACACTGAAGCTTTCTTT. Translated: CASSLVDRVNTEAFF.

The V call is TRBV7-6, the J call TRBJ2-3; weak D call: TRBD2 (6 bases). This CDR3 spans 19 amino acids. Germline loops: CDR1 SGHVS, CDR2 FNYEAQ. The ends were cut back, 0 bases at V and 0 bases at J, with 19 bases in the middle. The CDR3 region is CASSLAVRRGKGSTDTQYF. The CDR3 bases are TGTGCCAGCAGCTTAGCGGTCAGACGGGGGAAGGGAAGCACAGATACGCAGTATTTT. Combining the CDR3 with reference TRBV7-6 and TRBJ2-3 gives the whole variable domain GAGVSQSPRYKVTKRGQDVALRCDPISGHVSLYWYRQALGQGPEFLTYFNYEAQQDKSGLPNDRFSAERPEGSISTLTIQRTEQRDSAMYRCASSLAVRRGKGSTDTQYFGPGTRLTVL.

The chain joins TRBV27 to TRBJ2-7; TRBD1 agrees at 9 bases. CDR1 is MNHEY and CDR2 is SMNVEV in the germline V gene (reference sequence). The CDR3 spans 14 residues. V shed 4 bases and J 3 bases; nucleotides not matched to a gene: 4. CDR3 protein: CASSWGQGNYEQYF. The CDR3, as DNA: TGTGCCAGCAGTTGGGGACAGGGAAACTACGAGCAGTACTTC.

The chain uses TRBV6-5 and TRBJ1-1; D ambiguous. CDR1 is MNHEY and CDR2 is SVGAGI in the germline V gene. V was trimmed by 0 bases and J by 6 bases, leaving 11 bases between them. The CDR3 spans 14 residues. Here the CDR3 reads CASSYSVGLPEAFF. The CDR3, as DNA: TGTGCCAGCAGTTACTCAGTAGGGCTCCCTGAAGCTTTCTTT.

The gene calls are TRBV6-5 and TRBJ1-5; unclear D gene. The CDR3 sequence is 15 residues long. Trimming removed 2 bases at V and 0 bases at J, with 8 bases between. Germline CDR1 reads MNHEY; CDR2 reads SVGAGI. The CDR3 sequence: CASSYAPSSNQPQHF. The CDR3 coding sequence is TGTGCCAGCAGTTACGCCCCAAGTAGCAATCAGCCCCAGCATTTT.

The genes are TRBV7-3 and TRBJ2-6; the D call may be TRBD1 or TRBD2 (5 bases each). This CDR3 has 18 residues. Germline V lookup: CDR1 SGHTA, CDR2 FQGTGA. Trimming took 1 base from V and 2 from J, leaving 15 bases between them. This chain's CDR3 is CASSLNPGWDPGANVLTF. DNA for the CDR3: TGTGCCAGCAGCTTAAACCCAGGGTGGGACCCTGGGGCCAACGTCCTGACTTTC.

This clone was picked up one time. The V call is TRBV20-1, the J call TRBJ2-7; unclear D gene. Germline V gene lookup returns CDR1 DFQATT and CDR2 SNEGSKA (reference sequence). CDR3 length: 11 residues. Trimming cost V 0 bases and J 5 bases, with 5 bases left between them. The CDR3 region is CSARDYDEQYF. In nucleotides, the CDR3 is TGCAGTGCTAGAGATTACGACGAGCAGTACTTC.

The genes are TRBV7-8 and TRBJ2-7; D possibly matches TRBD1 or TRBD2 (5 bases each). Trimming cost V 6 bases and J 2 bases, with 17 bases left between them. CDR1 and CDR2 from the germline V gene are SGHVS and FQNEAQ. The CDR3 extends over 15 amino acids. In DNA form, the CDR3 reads TGTGCCAGCAGGCCCTCCCGGGACCCCGCCTACGAGCAGTACTTC. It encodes CASRPSRDPAYEQYF.

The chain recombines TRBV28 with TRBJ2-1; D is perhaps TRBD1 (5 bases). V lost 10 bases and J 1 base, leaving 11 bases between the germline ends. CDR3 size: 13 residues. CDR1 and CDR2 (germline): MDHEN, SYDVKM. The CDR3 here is CATIDRSYNEQFF. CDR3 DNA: TGTGCCACCATCGACAGATCCTACAATGAGCAGTTCTTC.